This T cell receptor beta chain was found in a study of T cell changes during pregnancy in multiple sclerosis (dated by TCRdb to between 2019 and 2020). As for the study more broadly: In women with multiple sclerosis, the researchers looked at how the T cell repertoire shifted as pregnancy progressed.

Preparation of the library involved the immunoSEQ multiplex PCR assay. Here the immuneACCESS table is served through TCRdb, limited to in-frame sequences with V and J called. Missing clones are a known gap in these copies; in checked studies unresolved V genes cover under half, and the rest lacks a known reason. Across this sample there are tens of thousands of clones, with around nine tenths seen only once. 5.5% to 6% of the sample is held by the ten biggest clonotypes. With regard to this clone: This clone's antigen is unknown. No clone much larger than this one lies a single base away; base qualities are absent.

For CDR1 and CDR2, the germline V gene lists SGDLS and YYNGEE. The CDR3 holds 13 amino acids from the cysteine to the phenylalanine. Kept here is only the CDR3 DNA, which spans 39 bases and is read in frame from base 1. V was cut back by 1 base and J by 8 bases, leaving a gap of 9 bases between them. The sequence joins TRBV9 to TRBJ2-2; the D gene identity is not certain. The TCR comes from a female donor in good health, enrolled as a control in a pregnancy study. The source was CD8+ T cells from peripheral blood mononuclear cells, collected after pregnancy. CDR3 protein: CASSVYERGELFF. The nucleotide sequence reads TGTGCCAGCAGCGTATACGAGAGGGGGGAGCTGTTTTTT.